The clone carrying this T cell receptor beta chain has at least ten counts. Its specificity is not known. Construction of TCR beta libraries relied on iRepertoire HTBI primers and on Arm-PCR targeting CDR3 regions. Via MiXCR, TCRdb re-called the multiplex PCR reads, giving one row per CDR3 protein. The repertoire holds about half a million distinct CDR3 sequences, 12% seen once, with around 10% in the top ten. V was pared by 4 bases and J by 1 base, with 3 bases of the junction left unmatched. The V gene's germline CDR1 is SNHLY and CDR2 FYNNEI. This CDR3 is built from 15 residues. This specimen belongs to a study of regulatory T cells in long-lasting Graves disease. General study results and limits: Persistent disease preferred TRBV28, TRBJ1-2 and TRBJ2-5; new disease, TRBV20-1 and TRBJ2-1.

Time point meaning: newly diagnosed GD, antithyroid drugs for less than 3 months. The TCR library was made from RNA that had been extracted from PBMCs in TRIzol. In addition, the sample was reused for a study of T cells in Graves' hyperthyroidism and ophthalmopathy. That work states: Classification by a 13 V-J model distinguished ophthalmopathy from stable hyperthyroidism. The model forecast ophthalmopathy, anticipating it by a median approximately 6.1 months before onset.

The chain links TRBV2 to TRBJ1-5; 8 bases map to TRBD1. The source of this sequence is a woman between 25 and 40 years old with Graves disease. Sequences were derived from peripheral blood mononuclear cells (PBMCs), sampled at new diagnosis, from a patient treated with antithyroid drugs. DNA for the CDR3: TGTGCCAGCAGTGGACAGGGGCGCAGCAATCAGCCCCAGCATTTT. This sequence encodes CASSGQGRSNQPQHF.